This entry lists 2 T cell receptor beta chains sequenced from one sample in a study of T-cell reconstitution after alpha-beta-depleted transplantation in children. Preparation of the TCRbeta library involved a method that used unique molecular identifiers. TCRdb analysed the PCR reads with MiXCR anew, one entry per CDR3 protein. There are approximately 800,000 distinct CDR3 sequences in the sample; roughly 15% occur only once, and roughly 5% lies in the top ten. The starting material was PBMCs, mostly from graft donor cells, obtained 360 days after TCRalphabeta/CD19-depleted stem cell transplant. These receptors all come from a male patient younger than 18 who had a stem cell transplant for acute lymphoblastic leukemia, so the T cells may come from the graft donor.

This clonotype was picked up a small number of times. J is TRBJ2-1 and V is TRBV20-1; 9 bases align to TRBD2. J gave up 4 bases and V 6 bases, and 10 bases lay outside the gene matches. Per germline, CDR1 DFQATT and CDR2 SNEGSKA (reference sequence). The CDR3 consists of 15 residues. The chain's CDR3 is CSALRLAGPYNEQFF. The CDR3 DNA is TGCAGTGCCCTGCGCCTAGCGGGGCCTTACAATGAGCAGTTCTTC.

The CDR3 protein is CASSPLGHLQETQYF. For the CDR3, the DNA is TGCGCCAGCAGCCCACTGGGACATCTCCAAGAGACCCAGTACTTC. V is TRBV5-1 and J is TRBJ2-5; tentative D call: TRBD1 (6 bases). Trimming stripped 4 bases from V and 1 base from J, with 14 bases between. Germline V gives CDR1 SGHRS, CDR2 YFSETQ. This CDR3 has 15 residues.